The clone carrying this T cell receptor beta chain occurred many times. Its antigen is undetermined. Template switching, a step in the protocol, added a universal primer site, and cDNA carried unique molecular identifiers. One entry per CDR3 protein results from TCRdb running MiXCR on the 5' RACE reads. The sample contains nearly 650,000 distinct CDR3 sequences, about 7.6% of which appear only once. The sample originates from a study of identical twins. Study observations and caveats: Cord blood's abundant beta clonotypes had fewer insertions, unlike memory repertoires. Partly confounded zero-insertion analyses could result from invariant MAIT and iNKT cells.

These data also featured in a second study, about yellow fever vaccine responses in identical twins. That paper states: Reported findings indicate that twins' vaccine T cell responses seemed partially convergent, partially personalized.

The specimen was PBMCs. The sequence was obtained from a woman between 18 and 29 years old in good health.

Written as DNA, the CDR3 is TGTGCCAGCAGCTCCAAGTGGGGGGGTAATAACGAGCAGTACTTC. The encoded protein is CASSSKWGGNNEQYF. The V and J genes are TRBV28 and TRBJ2-7; 7 bases line up with TRBD2. The J segment lost 5 bases and the V segment lost 6 bases, leaving 13 bases of the junction unmatched. Germline V gives CDR1 MDHEN, CDR2 SYDVKM. The CDR3 is made up of 15 amino acids.